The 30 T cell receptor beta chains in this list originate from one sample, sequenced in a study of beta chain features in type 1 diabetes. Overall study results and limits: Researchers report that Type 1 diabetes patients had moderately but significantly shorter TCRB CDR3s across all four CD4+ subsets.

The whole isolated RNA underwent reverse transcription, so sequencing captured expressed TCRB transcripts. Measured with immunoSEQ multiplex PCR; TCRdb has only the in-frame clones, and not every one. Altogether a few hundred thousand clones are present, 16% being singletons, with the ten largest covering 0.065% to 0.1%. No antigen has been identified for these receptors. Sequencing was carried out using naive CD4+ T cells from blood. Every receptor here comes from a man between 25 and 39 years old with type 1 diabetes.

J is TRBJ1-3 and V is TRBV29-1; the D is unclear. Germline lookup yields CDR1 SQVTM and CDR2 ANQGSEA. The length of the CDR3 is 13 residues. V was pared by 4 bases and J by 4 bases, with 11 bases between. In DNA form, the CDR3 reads TGCAGCGTTGCGAGGGATCCGGGAAACACCATATATTTT. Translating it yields CSVARDPGNTIYF.

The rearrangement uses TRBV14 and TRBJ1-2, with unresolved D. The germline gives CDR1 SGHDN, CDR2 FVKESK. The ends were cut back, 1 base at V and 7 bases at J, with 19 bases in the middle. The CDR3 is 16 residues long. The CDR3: CASSQGTAGMVGGYTF. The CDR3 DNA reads TGTGCCAGCAGCCAAGGAACGGCAGGCATGGTCGGTGGCTACACCTTC.

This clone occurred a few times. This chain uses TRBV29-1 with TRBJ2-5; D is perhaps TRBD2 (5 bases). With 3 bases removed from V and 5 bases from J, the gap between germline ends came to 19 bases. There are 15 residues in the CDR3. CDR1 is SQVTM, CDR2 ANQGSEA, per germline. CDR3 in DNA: TGCAGCGTTGAGAGGGCCTCTGTCCCGGGGGAGACCCAGTACTTC. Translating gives CSVERASVPGETQYF.

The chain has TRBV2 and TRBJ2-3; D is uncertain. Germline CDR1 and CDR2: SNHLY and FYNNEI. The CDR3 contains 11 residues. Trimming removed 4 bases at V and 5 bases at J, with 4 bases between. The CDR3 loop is CASSAKDTQYF. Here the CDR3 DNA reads TGTGCCAGCAGTGCCAAAGATACGCAGTATTTT.

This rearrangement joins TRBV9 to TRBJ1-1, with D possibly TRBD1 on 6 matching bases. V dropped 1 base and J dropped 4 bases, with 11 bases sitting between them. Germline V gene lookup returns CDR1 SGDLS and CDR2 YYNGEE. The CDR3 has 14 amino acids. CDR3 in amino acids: CASSVRQGITEAFF. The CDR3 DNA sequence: TGTGCCAGCAGCGTACGCCAGGGGATCACTGAAGCTTTCTTT. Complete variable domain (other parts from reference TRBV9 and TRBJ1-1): DSGVTQTPKHLITATGQRVTLRCSPRSGDLSVYWYQQSLDQGLQFLIQYYNGEERAKGNILERFSAQQFPDLHSELNLSSLELGDSALYFCASSVRQGITEAFFGQGTRLTVV.

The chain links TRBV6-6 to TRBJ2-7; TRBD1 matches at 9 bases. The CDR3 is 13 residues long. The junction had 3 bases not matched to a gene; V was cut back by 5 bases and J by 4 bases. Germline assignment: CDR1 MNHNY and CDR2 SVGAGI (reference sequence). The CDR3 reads CASSGQGLYEQYF. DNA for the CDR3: TGTGCCAGCAGTGGACAGGGGCTGTACGAGCAGTACTTC.

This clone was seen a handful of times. CDR3 in DNA: TGTGCCAGTAGTATCCCAGGGGATCGAGATACGCAGTATTTT. It encodes CASSIPGDRDTQYF. The rearrangement uses TRBV19 and TRBJ2-3, with D perhaps matching TRBD1 (6 bases). Germline lookup yields CDR1 LNHDA and CDR2 SQIVND (reference sequence). With 3 bases removed from V and 5 bases from J, the gap between germline ends came to 12 bases. The CDR3 is 14 amino acids.

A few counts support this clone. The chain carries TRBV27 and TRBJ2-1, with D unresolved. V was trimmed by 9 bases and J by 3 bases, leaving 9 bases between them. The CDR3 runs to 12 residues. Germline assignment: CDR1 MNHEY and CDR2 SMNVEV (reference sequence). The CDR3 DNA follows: TGTGCCAGTACTGACTTCTACAATGAGCAGTTCTTC. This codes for CASTDFYNEQFF.

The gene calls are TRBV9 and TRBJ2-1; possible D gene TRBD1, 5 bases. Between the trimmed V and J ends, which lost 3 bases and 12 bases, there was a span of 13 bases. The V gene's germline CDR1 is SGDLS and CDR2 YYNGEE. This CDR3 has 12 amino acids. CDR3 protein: CASSATQGWQFF. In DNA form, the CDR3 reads TGTGCCAGCAGCGCGACTCAGGGATGGCAGTTCTTC.

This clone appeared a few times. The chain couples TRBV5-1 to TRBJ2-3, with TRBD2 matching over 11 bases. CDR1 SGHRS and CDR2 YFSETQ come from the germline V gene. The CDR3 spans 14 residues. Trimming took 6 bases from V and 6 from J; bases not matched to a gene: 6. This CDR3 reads CASTTSGSSDTQYF. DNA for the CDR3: TGCGCCAGCACCACTAGCGGGAGTTCGGATACGCAGTATTTT.

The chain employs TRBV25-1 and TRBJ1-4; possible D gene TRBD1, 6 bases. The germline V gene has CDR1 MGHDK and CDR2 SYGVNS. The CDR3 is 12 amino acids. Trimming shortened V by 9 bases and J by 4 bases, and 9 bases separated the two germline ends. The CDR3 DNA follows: TGTGCCAGTCAACAGGGTAATGAAAAACTGTTTTTT. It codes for CASQQGNEKLFF.

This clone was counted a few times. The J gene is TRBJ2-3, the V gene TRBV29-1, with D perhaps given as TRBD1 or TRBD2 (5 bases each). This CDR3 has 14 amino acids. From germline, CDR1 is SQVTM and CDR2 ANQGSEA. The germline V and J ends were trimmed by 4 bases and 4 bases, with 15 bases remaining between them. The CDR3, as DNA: TGCAGCGTTGGTGGGACCACTTTAGCAGATACGCAGTATTTT. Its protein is CSVGGTTLADTQYF.

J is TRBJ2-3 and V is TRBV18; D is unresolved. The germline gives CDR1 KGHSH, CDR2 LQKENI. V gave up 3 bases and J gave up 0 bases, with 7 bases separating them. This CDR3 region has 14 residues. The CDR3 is CASSPTTSTDTQYF. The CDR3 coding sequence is TGTGCCAGCTCACCCACGACCAGCACAGATACGCAGTATTTT.

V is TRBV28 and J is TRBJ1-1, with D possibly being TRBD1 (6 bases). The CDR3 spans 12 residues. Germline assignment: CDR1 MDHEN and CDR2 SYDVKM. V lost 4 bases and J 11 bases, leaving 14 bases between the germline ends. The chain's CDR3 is CASSSANRDAFF. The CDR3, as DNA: TGTGCCAGCAGTTCAGCTAACAGGGATGCTTTCTTT.

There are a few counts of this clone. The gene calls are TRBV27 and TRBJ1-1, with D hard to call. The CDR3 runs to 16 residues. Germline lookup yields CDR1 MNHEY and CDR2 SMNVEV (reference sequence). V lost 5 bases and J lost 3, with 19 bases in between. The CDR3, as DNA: TGTGCCAGCAGTCTTGGCAGATCTGGAGTGTACACTGAAGCTTTCTTT. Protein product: CASSLGRSGVYTEAFF.

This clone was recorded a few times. CDR3 loop: CASSSQTETGELFF. CDR3 coding DNA: TGTGCCAGCAGCTCCCAGACAGAAACCGGGGAGCTGTTTTTT. V gene TRBV11-3 combines with J gene TRBJ2-2; D perhaps matches TRBD1 (5 bases). CDR3 size: 14 residues. Looked up from germline, CDR1 is SGHNT and CDR2 is YENEEA. V lost 4 bases, J lost 5 bases, and 11 bases lay in between.

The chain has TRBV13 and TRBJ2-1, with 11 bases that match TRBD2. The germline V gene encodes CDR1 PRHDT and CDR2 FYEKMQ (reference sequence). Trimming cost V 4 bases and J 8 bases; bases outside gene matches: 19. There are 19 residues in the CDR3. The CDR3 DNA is TGTGCCAGCAGCTCCCGACTAGCGGGACTAAAGGGACCTAGCGATGAGCAGTTCTTC. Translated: CASSSRLAGLKGPSDEQFF. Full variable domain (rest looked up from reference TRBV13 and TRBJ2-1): AAGVIQSPRHLIKEKRETATLKCYPIPRHDTVYWYQQGPGQDPQFLISFYEKMQSDKGSIPDRFSAQQFSDYHSELNMSSLELGDSALYFCASSSRLAGLKGPSDEQFFGPGTRLTVL.

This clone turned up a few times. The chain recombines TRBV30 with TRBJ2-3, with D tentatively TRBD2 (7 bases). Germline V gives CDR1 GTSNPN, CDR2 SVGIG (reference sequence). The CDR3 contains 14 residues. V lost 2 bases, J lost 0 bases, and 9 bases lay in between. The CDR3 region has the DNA TGTGCCTGGAGTCGCGGGGGCAGCACAGATACGCAGTATTTT. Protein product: CAWSRGGSTDTQYF.

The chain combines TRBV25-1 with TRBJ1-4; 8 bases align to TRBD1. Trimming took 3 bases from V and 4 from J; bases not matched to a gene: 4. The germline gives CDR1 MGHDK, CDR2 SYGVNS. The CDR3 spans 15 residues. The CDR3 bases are TGTGCCAGCAGTGACACAGGGGGGAGTAATGAAAAACTGTTTTTT. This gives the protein CASSDTGGSNEKLFF.

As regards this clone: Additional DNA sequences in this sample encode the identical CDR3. Written as DNA, the CDR3 is TGTGCCAGCAGCTTAGCCGGGACAGTACAAGAGACCCAGTACTTC. Amino acid sequence: CASSLAGTVQETQYF. This sequence joins TRBV7-2 and TRBJ2-5; 7 positions agree with TRBD1. V shed 0 bases and J 2 bases; nucleotides not matched to a gene: 3. The CDR3 covers 15 residues. Germline V gene sequence: CDR1 SGHTA, CDR2 FQGNSA.

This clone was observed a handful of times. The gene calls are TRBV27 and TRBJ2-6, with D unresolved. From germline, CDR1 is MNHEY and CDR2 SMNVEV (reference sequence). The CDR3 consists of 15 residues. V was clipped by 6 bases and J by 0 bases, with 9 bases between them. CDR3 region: CASSGDPSGANVLTF. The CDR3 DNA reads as TGTGCCAGCAGCGGCGACCCCTCTGGGGCCAACGTCCTGACTTTC.

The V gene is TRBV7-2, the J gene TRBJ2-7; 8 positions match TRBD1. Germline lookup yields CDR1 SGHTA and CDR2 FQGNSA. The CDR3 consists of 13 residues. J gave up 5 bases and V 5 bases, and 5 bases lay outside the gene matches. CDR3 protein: CASSQDRGNEQYF. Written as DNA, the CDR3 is TGTGCCAGCAGCCAAGACAGGGGCAACGAGCAGTACTTC.

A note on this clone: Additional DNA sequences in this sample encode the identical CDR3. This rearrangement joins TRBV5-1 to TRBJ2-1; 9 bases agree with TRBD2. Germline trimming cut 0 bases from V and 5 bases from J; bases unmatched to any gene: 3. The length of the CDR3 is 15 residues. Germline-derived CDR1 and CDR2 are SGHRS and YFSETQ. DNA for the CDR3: TGCGCCAGCAGCTTGGTAGCGGGAGCGGACAATGAGCAGTTCTTC. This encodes CASSLVAGADNEQFF.

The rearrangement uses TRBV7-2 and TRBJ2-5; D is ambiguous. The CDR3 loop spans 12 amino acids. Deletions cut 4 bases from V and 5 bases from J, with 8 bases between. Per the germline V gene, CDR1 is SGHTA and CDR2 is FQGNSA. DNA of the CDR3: TGTGCCAGCAGCTACATCAGCGAGACCCAGTACTTC. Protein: CASSYISETQYF.

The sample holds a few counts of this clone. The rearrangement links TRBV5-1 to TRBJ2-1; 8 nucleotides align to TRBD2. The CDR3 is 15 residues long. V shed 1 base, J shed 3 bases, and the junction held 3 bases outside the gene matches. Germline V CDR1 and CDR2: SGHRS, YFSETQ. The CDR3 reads CASSLPTSVYNEQFF. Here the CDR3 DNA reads TGCGCCAGCAGCTTGCCGACTAGCGTCTACAATGAGCAGTTCTTC.

For the CDR3, the DNA is TGTGCCTGGAGAATCGGACAGGGGAACACTGAAGCTTTCTTT. It encodes CAWRIGQGNTEAFF. The V and J genes are TRBV30 and TRBJ1-1; 8 bases fit TRBD1. V shed 3 bases and J 1 base; nucleotides not matched to a gene: 4. CDR3 length equals 14 residues. CDR1 is GTSNPN, CDR2 SVGIG, per germline (reference sequence).

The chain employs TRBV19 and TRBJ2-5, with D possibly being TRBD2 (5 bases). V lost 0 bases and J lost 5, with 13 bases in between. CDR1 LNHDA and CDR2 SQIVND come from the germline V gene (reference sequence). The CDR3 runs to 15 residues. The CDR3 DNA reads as TGTGCCAGTAGTATAGACGCAGGACTGGAGGAGACCCAGTACTTC. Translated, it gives CASSIDAGLEETQYF.

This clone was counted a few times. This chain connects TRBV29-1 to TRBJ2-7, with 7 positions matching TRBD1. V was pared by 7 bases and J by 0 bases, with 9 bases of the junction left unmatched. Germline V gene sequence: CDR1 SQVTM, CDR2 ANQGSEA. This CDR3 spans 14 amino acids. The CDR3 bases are TGCAGCGCCATACAGGGGATACCCTCCTACGAGCAGTACTTC. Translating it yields CSAIQGIPSYEQYF.

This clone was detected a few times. CDR3: CASSQAPSPGLAGPRNEQFF. In DNA, the CDR3 is TGTGCCAGCAGCCAAGCCCCATCTCCGGGACTAGCGGGACCTAGGAATGAGCAGTTCTTC. This chain uses TRBV14 with TRBJ2-1; 13 bases fit TRBD2. V shed 1 base and J 7 bases; nucleotides not matched to a gene: 16. Germline-derived CDR1 and CDR2 are SGHDN and FVKESK. There are 20 residues in the CDR3.

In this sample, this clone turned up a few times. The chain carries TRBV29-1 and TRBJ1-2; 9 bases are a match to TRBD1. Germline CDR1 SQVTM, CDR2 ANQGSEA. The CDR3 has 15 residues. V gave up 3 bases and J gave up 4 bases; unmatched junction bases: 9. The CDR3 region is CSVDQKGQGIYGYTF. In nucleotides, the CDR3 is TGCAGCGTTGACCAGAAGGGACAGGGAATCTATGGCTACACCTTC. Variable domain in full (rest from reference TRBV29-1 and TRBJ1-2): SAVISQKPSRDICQRGTSLTIQCQVDSQVTMMFWYRQQPGQSLTLIATANQGSEATYESGFVIDKFPISRPNLTFSTLTVSNMSPEDSSIYLCSVDQKGQGIYGYTFGSGTRLTVV.